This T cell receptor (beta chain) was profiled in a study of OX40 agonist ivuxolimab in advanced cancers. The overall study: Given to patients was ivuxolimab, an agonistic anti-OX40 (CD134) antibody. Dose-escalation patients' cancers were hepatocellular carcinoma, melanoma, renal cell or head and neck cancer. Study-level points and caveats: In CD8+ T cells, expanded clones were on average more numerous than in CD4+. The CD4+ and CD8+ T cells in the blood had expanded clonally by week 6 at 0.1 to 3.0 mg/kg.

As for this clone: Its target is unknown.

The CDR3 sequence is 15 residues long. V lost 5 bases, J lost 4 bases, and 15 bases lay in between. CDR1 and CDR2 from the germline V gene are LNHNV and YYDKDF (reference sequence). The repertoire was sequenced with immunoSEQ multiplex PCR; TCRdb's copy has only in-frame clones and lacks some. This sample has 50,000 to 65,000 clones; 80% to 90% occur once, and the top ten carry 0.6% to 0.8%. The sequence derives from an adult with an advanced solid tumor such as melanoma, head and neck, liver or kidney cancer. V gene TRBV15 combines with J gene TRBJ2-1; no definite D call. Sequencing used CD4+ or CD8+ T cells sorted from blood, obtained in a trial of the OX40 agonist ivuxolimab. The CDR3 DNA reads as TGTGCCACCAGCCTAATACCACTGAGGTACAATGAGCAGTTCTTC. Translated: CATSLIPLRYNEQFF.